The present entry profiles one TCR beta chain with its context. Its antigen target is currently unknown. Base quality data are lacking; no much larger clone is found one base away. This sample stems from a study of OX40 agonist ivuxolimab in advanced cancers. About the investigation overall: The costimulatory receptor OX40 (CD134) was targeted by ivuxolimab, a fully human IgG2 agonistic monoclonal antibody. Intravenous ivuxolimab was administered to patients every 2 weeks at six dose levels: 0.01, 0.1, 0.3, 1.5, 3 and 10 mg/kg. Partial responses occurred in three dose-escalation patients: two with cutaneous melanoma and one with hepatocellular carcinoma. The point of sequencing TCRbeta in the periphery was to test whether ivuxolimab changed TCR sequence diversity and drove clonal T-cell expansion. Prior anti-PD-1, anti-PD-L1 or anti-CTLA-4 therapy was permitted, and checkpoint inhibitors had been received by approximately 39% of dose-escalation patients. The paper reports the monotherapy dose-escalation portion (N of about 50 patients) of the phase I ivuxolimab trial. In the dose-escalation cohort, roughly four fifths of patients were male, and the mean age was roughly 60 years, with a range of about 23 to 90. Of the roughly 52 dose-escalation patients, hepatocellular carcinoma was present in approximately 20, melanoma in around 15, renal cell carcinoma in 9 and head and neck cancer in 9. Summary of the overall study and its limitations: At doses of 0.1 to 3.0 mg/kg, clonal expansion of both CD4+ and CD8+ T cells in blood was seen between baseline and week 6. After ivuxolimab, CD8+ T cells had more expanded clones than CD4+ T cells on average. Low levels of normalized T-cell clonal expansion were also seen in some nonresponding patients. Partial responders in the 0.1-3.0 mg/kg groups had among the lowest normalized peripheral clonal expansion, especially among CD8+ T cells. Which antigens the clonally expanded peripheral T cells were specific for was not determined.

Genomic DNA was isolated from the sorted cells so that the TCRbeta CDR3 region could be sequenced. The immunoSEQ Assay was used to sequence the TCRbeta CDR3 regions. TCRdb stores this immuneACCESS table with in-frame sequences only. Part of the clones is absent; in the studies checked, under half of the shortfall reflects unresolved V genes, and no reason is known for the rest. The sample contains 65,000 to 90,000 clones, 90% to 95% of them found a single time. The top ten constitute under 10% of the sample. The CDR3, cysteine through phenylalanine, is 15 amino acids long. Just the 45-base CDR3 DNA is kept, in frame starting at base 1. A distance of 13 bases separates the germline ends of V and J, which lose 0 bases and 5 bases respectively. The germline V gene gives CDR1 as SGHAT and CDR2 as FQNNGV. The trial excluded patients who had a history of autoimmune disease or who were on systemic immunosuppression. Peripheral blood for TCR sequencing was drawn from every dose cohort at baseline, at cycle 4 day 1 and at cycle 7 day 1. Samples were obtained from an open-label, multicenter, first-in-human phase I dose-escalation trial of ivuxolimab. Adults with locally advanced or metastatic melanoma, renal cell carcinoma, hepatocellular carcinoma or head and neck squamous cell carcinoma were enrolled in the trial. Before TCR sequencing, CD4+ T cells and CD8+ T cells were sorted from peripheral blood as separate populations.

The material was CD4+ or CD8+ T cells sorted from blood, obtained in a trial of the OX40 agonist ivuxolimab. The clonotype comes from an adult with an advanced solid tumor such as melanoma, head and neck, liver or kidney cancer. The receptor chain draws on TRBV11-2 and TRBJ2-5; a tentative D match to TRBD2 spans 7 bases. The sequenced DNA is TGTGCCAGCAGCTTAGAAATCGGGGGGCCGGAGACCCAGTACTTC. The translation is CASSLEIGGPETQYF.